A few counts support the clone carrying this TCR beta chain. What it binds is unknown. The sample is drawn from a study of identical twins. Notes on the study in general: Whereas memory repertoires showed no such difference, abundant cord blood beta clonotypes carried fewer insertions.

A universal primer binding site was introduced by template switching. The final cDNA contained unique molecular identifiers. TCRdb reprocessed the 5' RACE reads with MiXCR, giving one entry per CDR3 protein. This table holds about 450,000 distinct CDR3 sequences, around a sixth found once. With 2 bases removed from V and 2 bases from J, the gap between germline ends came to 13 bases. This CDR3 has 15 amino acids. Germline loops: CDR1 SGHRS, CDR2 YFSETQ. The V gene is TRBV5-1, the J gene TRBJ2-5; D is perhaps TRBD1 (6 bases). The clonotype was recovered from a man aged 50 or older in good health. Source material: naive T cells sorted from blood. CDR3 bases: TGCGCCAGCAGCTTAACGACAGGTGTTCAAGAGACCCAGTACTTC. This sequence encodes CASSLTTGVQETQYF.